These 23 T cell receptor beta chains came from one sample sequenced in a study of T cell changes during pregnancy in multiple sclerosis. Measured with immunoSEQ multiplex PCR; TCRdb has only the in-frame clones, and not every one. This table has 65,000 to 90,000 clones, over 90% appearing once. Sequencing used CD4+ T cells from peripheral blood mononuclear cells, obtained after pregnancy. These receptors originate from a female donor with multiple sclerosis, enrolled in a pregnancy study.

CDR3: CASSLEQGAGNEQFF. The CDR3 nucleotides read TGCGCCAGCAGCTTGGAGCAGGGGGCGGGTAATGAGCAGTTCTTC. This sequence joins TRBV5-1 and TRBJ2-1; TRBD1 matches at 8 bases. Trimming took 0 bases from V and 7 from J; bases not matched to a gene: 6. The V gene's germline CDR1 is SGHRS and CDR2 YFSETQ. This CDR3 contains 15 residues.

V is TRBV19 and J is TRBJ2-3; the D is unclear. The CDR3 has 13 amino acids. V was trimmed by 4 bases and J by 2 bases, leaving 7 bases between them. CDR1 is LNHDA and CDR2 is SQIVND in the germline V gene (reference sequence). The DNA of the CDR3 is TGTGCCAGTAGTACGCGAATCACAGATACGCAGTATTTT. Translation: CASSTRITDTQYF.

This sequence joins TRBV4-1 and TRBJ2-1, with 7 bases identical to TRBD2. Germline assignment: CDR1 MGHRA and CDR2 YSYEKL. The CDR3 contains 17 residues. J lost 0 bases, V lost 4 bases, and 9 bases had no gene match. The CDR3 bases are TGCGCCAGCAGCCTAGTATGGGGCGGGAGCTCCTACAATGAGCAGTTCTTC. Its translation is CASSLVWGGSSYNEQFF.

The gene calls are TRBV9 and TRBJ1-1, with a possible D match to TRBD1 (6 bases). V was pared by 0 bases and J by 7 bases, with 16 bases between. This CDR3 has 15 residues. Germline V gene lookup returns CDR1 SGDLS and CDR2 YYNGEE. The CDR3 DNA is TGTGCCAGCAGCGTAGATCCCGCAAGGGGGGGTGAAGCTTTCTTT. Translation: CASSVDPARGGEAFF. Combining the CDR3 with reference TRBV9 and TRBJ1-1 gives the whole variable domain DSGVTQTPKHLITATGQRVTLRCSPRSGDLSVYWYQQSLDQGLQFLIQYYNGEERAKGNILERFSAQQFPDLHSELNLSSLELGDSALYFCASSVDPARGGEAFFGQGTRLTVV.

This clone was detected only once. The rearrangement joins TRBV19 to TRBJ2-1; tentative D call: TRBD1 (5 bases). CDR3 size: 16 residues. V was trimmed by 8 bases and J by 1 base, leaving 18 bases between them. CDR1 is LNHDA, CDR2 SQIVND, per germline (reference sequence). CDR3 protein: CASSLLSKGSYNEQFF. The CDR3 coding sequence is TGTGCCAGTTCCCTTCTTAGTAAGGGGTCCTACAATGAGCAGTTCTTC.

The rearrangement joins TRBV2 to TRBJ2-5; possible D gene TRBD1, 6 bases. CDR3 length: 16 residues. V was pared by 1 base and J by 0 bases, with 12 bases between. Looked up from germline, CDR1 is SNHLY and CDR2 is FYNNEI. The CDR3 nucleotides read TGTGCCAGCAGTGAAGGGATAGGGACATACCAAGAGACCCAGTACTTC. Amino acids: CASSEGIGTYQETQYF.

This clone occurred once. The chain links TRBV10-1 to TRBJ2-3; 11 bases agree with TRBD2. This CDR3 is built from 16 residues. Germline V gene data show CDR1 as WNHNN and CDR2 as SYGVQD (reference sequence). The trim removed 2 bases at V and 3 bases at J, leaving 4 bases unmatched. This CDR3 reads CASSEGLAGPTDTQYF. CDR3 coding DNA: TGCGCCAGCAGTGAGGGACTAGCGGGCCCGACAGATACGCAGTATTTT.

The V and J genes are TRBV29-1 and TRBJ2-1, with 12 nucleotides matching TRBD2. Trimming at V came to 8 bases and at J to 8 bases, leaving 16 bases not matched to a gene. The CDR3 runs 16 residues. The germline gives CDR1 SQVTM, CDR2 ANQGSEA. As DNA, the CDR3 is TGCAGCATTTACGCCCTAGCGGGAGGGCCATTCGATGAGCAGTTCTTC. Its protein product is CSIYALAGGPFDEQFF.

In its sample, this clone was seen once. V is TRBV5-1 and J is TRBJ1-5, with D unresolved. This CDR3 is built from 13 residues. Germline V gene data show CDR1 as SGHRS and CDR2 as YFSETQ. V was clipped by 0 bases and J by 4 bases, with 5 bases between them. Written as DNA, the CDR3 is TGCGCCAGCAGCTTGGCCAGGAATCAGCCCCAGCATTTT. This encodes CASSLARNQPQHF.

This chain links TRBV7-9 with TRBJ1-1; D not certain. Trimming left V 8 bases short and J 1 base short, with 20 bases between. This CDR3 region has 16 residues. Germline V gene sequence: CDR1 SEHNR, CDR2 FQNEAQ (reference sequence). The CDR3 DNA sequence: TGTGCCAGCCGCATCAGCGTCGGGGTAGGGAACACTGAAGCTTTCTTT. As protein: CASRISVGVGNTEAFF. The full variable domain, with the rest looked up from reference TRBV7-9 and TRBJ1-1, is DTGVSQNPRHKITKRGQNVTFRCDPISEHNRLYWYRQTLGQGPEFLTYFQNEAQLEKSRLLSDRFSAERPKGSFSTLEIQRTEQGDSAMYLCASRISVGVGNTEAFFGQGTRLTVV.

The chain couples TRBV2 to TRBJ2-2; 10 positions agree with TRBD1. Trimming removed 7 bases from V and 7 bases from J; junction bases left unmatched: 6. Germline V lookup: CDR1 SNHLY, CDR2 FYNNEI. There are 14 residues in the CDR3. The CDR3 region has the DNA TGTGCCAGCATTCCGGGACAGGGGTTCGGGGAGCTGTTTTTT. Protein: CASIPGQGFGELFF.

The chain combines TRBV10-3 with TRBJ2-7; tentative D call: TRBD2 (6 bases). This CDR3 comprises 18 residues. Deletions cut 3 bases from V and 2 bases from J, with 23 bases between. CDR1 is ENHRY and CDR2 is SYGVKD in the germline V gene. The CDR3 DNA reads as TGTGCCATCAGTGATTTAGGCGGGACTTCCCTCTTGACCTACGAGCAGTACTTC. Translated, it gives CAISDLGGTSLLTYEQYF.

The J gene is TRBJ1-1, the V gene TRBV30; D is unresolved. Germline-derived CDR1 and CDR2 are GTSNPN and SVGIG (reference sequence). This CDR3 is built from 14 residues. V was pared by 5 bases and J by 1 base, with 14 bases between. The CDR3 DNA reads TGTGCCTGGGCCGTAGACGGGAGGAACACTGAAGCTTTCTTT. Its translation: CAWAVDGRNTEAFF.

A single count supports this clone. The genes are TRBV6-5 and TRBJ2-3, with D possibly being TRBD2 (5 bases). This CDR3 has 13 amino acids. Per the germline V gene, CDR1 is MNHEY and CDR2 is SVGAGI. Trimming removed 6 bases from V and 10 bases from J, with 17 bases in between. The CDR3 loop is CASRGLTGGAQYF. DNA of the CDR3: TGTGCCAGCAGAGGACTGACCGGCGGCGCGCAGTATTTT.

The gene calls are TRBV2 and TRBJ2-7; D is uncertain. CDR1 and CDR2 (germline): SNHLY, FYNNEI. V was trimmed by 7 bases and J by 7 bases, leaving 23 bases between them. The CDR3 extends over 15 amino acids. Written as DNA, the CDR3 is TGTGCCAGCAACCCGGTCCTCCCTACTGTTCGAGAGCAGTACTTC. It codes for CASNPVLPTVREQYF.

The chain recombines TRBV19 with TRBJ1-1; no clear D. The CDR3 sequence is 14 residues long. The V gene's germline CDR1 is LNHDA and CDR2 SQIVND (reference sequence). The ends were cut back, 5 bases at V and 0 bases at J, with 10 bases in the middle. CDR3 coding DNA: TGTGCCAGTAGTGAGGCCAGATTGAACACTGAAGCTTTCTTT. Its protein product is CASSEARLNTEAFF.

The V and J genes are TRBV6-1 and TRBJ2-7; D may be TRBD1 (6 bases). V was shortened by 0 bases and J by 4 bases, with 10 bases between the two germline ends. From germline, CDR1 is MNHNS and CDR2 SASEGT. This CDR3 is 14 amino acids long. The DNA for the CDR3 is TGTGCCAGCAGTGAAGCCGGACAGCATTACGAGCAGTACTTC. This codes for CASSEAGQHYEQYF.

The gene calls are TRBV18 and TRBJ2-5, with TRBD2 identical over 8 bases. CDR1 and CDR2 (germline): KGHSH, LQKENI. CDR3 length: 13 amino acids. The V gene end was trimmed by 4 bases and the J gene end by 5 bases; junction bases not matched to a gene: 3. CDR3 residues: CASSRTSWETQYF. The CDR3 nucleotides read TGTGCCAGCTCACGGACTAGCTGGGAGACCCAGTACTTC.

This clone was picked up one time. The chain's CDR3 is CASSYSTSGGYEQYF. The CDR3 DNA reads as TGTGCCAGCAGTTACTCGACTAGCGGGGGCTACGAGCAGTACTTC. The chain combines TRBV6-5 with TRBJ2-5; the match to TRBD2 covers 12 bases. The DNA matches TRBJ2-7 better at its end, which makes the J call doubtful. Germline V gene lookup returns CDR1 MNHEY and CDR2 SVGAGI. There are 15 residues in the CDR3.

This chain links TRBV4-1 with TRBJ2-2, with D possibly matching TRBD1 (6 bases). From germline, CDR1 is MGHRA and CDR2 YSYEKL. There are 21 residues in the CDR3. V lost 0 bases to trimming and J lost 3 bases, with 26 bases between them. In DNA, the CDR3 is TGCGCCAGCAGCCAAGATGGATGGGACATGAAGCAGGGCTTGGACACCGGGGAGCTGTTTTTT. Protein product: CASSQDGWDMKQGLDTGELFF.

This rearrangement joins TRBV28 to TRBJ2-3; TRBD2 matches 12 bases. The length of the CDR3 is 18 residues. V gave up 6 bases and J gave up 1 base; unmatched junction bases: 11. Germline V CDR1 and CDR2: MDHEN, SYDVKM. CDR3 residues: CASSTLWTSGDGTDTQYF. CDR3 bases: TGTGCCAGCAGCACCCTCTGGACTAGCGGGGACGGCACAGATACGCAGTATTTT.

V is TRBV18 and J is TRBJ2-2; D is ambiguous. Germline CDR1 is KGHSH and CDR2 is LQKENI. This CDR3 comprises 14 residues. The ends were cut back, 3 bases at V and 7 bases at J, with 12 bases in the middle. The DNA of the CDR3 is TGTGCCAGCTCACCCGGGTCCACGGTCGGGGAGCTGTTTTTT. Its protein is CASSPGSTVGELFF.

The V gene is TRBV7-3, the J gene TRBJ2-3; unclear D gene. The CDR3 length is 13 residues. Germline loops: CDR1 SGHTA, CDR2 FQGTGA. The ends were cut back, 5 bases at V and 5 bases at J, with 11 bases in the middle. CDR3 sequence (DNA): TGTGCCAGCAGCAAAAACTCGGGAGATACGCAGTATTTT. Translation gives CASSKNSGDTQYF.